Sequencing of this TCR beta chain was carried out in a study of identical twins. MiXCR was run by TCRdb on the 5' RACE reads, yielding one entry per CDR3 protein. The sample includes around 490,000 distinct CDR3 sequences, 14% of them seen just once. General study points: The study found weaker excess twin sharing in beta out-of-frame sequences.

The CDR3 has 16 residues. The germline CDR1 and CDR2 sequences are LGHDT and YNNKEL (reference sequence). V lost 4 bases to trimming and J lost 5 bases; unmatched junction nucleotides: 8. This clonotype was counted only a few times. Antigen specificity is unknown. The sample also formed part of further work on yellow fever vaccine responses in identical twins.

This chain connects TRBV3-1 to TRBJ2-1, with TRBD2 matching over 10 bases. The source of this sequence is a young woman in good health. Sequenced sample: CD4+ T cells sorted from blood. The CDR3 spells CASSRRSGRGHNEQFF. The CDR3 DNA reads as TGTGCCAGCAGCCGACGAAGCGGGAGGGGCCACAATGAGCAGTTCTTC.